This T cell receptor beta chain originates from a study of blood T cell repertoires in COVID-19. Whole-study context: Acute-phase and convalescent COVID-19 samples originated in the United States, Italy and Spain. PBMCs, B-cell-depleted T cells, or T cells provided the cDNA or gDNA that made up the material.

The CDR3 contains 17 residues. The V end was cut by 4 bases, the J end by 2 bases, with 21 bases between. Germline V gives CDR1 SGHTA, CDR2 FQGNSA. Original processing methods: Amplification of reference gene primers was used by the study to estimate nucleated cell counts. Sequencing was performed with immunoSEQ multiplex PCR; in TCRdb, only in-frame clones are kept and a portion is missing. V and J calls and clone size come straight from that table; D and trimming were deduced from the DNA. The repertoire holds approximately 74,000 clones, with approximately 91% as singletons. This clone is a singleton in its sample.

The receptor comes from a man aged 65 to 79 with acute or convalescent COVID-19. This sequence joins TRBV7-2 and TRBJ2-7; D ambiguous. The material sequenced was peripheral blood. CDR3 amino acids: CASSSARTARTTYEQYF. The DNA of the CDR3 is TGTGCCAGCAGCTCAGCCCGAACGGCCAGAACTACCTACGAGCAGTACTTC.